The rows below give T cell receptor beta chains drawn from one sample of a study of blood T cell repertoires in COVID-19. Measured with immunoSEQ multiplex PCR; TCRdb has only the in-frame clones, and not every one. The sample holds more than 45,000 clones, 85% to 90% seen once. The sequenced sample was peripheral blood. The origin of the receptors is an older woman with COVID-19, enrolled during active disease. The CDR3 runs from the conserved cysteine through the conserved F or W. The D gene is left open where the match is weak. The size field is filled for only some rows; it gives once, few, many or a size class.

v_gene	j_gene	d_gene	abundance	CDR3nt	CDR3aa
TRBV15	TRBJ2-7	TRBD1	-	TGTGCCACCAGCAGAACAGGGGGCCCAGGCGAGCAGTACTTC	CATSRTGGPGEQYF
TRBV6-5	TRBJ1-4	-	-	TGTGCCAGCAGTTACTCGACCTCAACTAGGCCACAACTGTTTTTT	CASSYSTSTRPQLFF
TRBV11-2	TRBJ1-4	-	few	TGTGCCAGCAGCTCCCTGACAGCTTACGTTGAAAAACTGTTTTTT	CASSSLTAYVEKLFF
TRBV7-2	TRBJ2-7	-	once	TGTGCCAGCAGCGGACGGGCGGGTACCTCCTACGAGCAGTACTTC	CASSGRAGTSYEQYF
TRBV2	TRBJ1-2	-	-	TGTGCCAGCAGTGAAGATCCACGACAGCCCTATGGCTACACCTTC	CASSEDPRQPYGYTF
TRBV6-5	TRBJ1-4	-	-	TGTGCCAGCAGTCGGGTGGGTGAAAAACTGTTTTTT	CASSRVGEKLFF
TRBV6-5	TRBJ1-1	-	-	TGTGCCAGCAGTTTGTCGGTGAACACTGAAGCTTTCTTT	CASSLSVNTEAFF
TRBV15	TRBJ2-5	-	-	TGTGCCACCAGCAGACGAACGACAATAGAGACCCAGTACTTC	CATSRRTTIETQYF
TRBV2	TRBJ2-5	TRBD1	-	TGTGCCAGCAGTGAACGGACAGGGGCCAACCAAGAGACCCAGTACTTC	CASSERTGANQETQYF
TRBV19	TRBJ2-7	TRBD2	-	TGTGCCAGTAGTATTGCCGTAGCGGGCCCTTCCTACGAGCAGTACTTC	CASSIAVAGPSYEQYF
TRBV27	TRBJ2-7	-	-	TGTGCCAGCAGTTTAGGAGGGAGCTCCTACGAGCAGTACTTC	CASSLGGSSYEQYF
TRBV25-1	TRBJ1-2	TRBD1	once	TGTGCCAGCAGTGAATGGGGACAGGCTGTTAACAGCTACACCTTC	CASSEWGQAVNSYTF
TRBV11-2	TRBJ1-1	-	-	-	CASRLLGIGVLEREAFF
TRBV7-9	TRBJ2-5	TRBD1	-	TGTGCCAGCAGCTTCGGACAGGCTCAAGAGACCCAGTACTTC	CASSFGQAQETQYF
TRBV15	TRBJ2-7	-	-	TGTGCCACCAGCAGAAAGAGGGCCGTCATGTACGAGCAGTACTTC	CATSRKRAVMYEQYF
TRBV7-8	TRBJ2-1	-	-	TGTGCCAGCAGCTTAGGGCTAGCCTACAATGAGCAGTTCTTC	CASSLGLAYNEQFF
TRBV28	TRBJ1-2	-	-	TGTGCCAGCAGTAAGACAGCTAACTATGGCTACACCTTC	CASSKTANYGYTF
TRBV7-9	TRBJ1-4	-	-	TGTGCCAGCAGCTTCCGGGTTACTAATGAAAAACTGTTTTTT	CASSFRVTNEKLFF
TRBV29-1	TRBJ2-1	-	-	TGCAGCGTTGGTTCGGGGAGTACGGGGAATGAGCAGTTCTTC	CSVGSGSTGNEQFF